Presented here are 12 T cell receptor beta chains from one specimen sequenced in a study of CD8 T cells in ankylosing spondylitis. Study-wide results and limits: Among TCR beta sequences, a motif of under ten highly homologous variants appeared characteristic of ankylosing spondylitis blood.

TCRdb itself ran the 5' RACE reads through MiXCR, one entry per CDR3 protein. The table has fewer than 650,000 distinct CDR3 sequences, about 13% seen once. Their recognized antigens are unknown. Material: blood, either unsorted or a sorted T cell fraction (not recorded which). Receptors were obtained from a male donor with ankylosing spondylitis.

This clonotype was counted between two and nine times. The chain joins TRBV10-1 to TRBJ2-7, with 9 bases fitting TRBD1. V lost 4 bases to trimming and J lost 4 bases; unmatched junction nucleotides: 11. There are 16 residues in the CDR3. The germline V gene encodes CDR1 WNHNN and CDR2 SYGVQD (reference sequence). DNA for the CDR3: TGCGCCAGCAGTGGACTATCCGGGACAGGGCAATACGAGCAGTACTTC. The encoded protein is CASSGLSGTGQYEQYF.

This clonotype has only a few counts. This chain links TRBV15 with TRBJ2-2, with D tentatively TRBD1 or TRBD2 (5 bases each). V lost 0 bases, J lost 6 bases, and 5 bases lay in between. The CDR3 runs to 13 residues. Germline V lookup: CDR1 LNHNV, CDR2 YYDKDF (reference sequence). DNA of the CDR3: TGTGCCACCAGCAGAGAGGGGGCCGGGGAGCTGTTTTTT. This sequence encodes CATSREGAGELFF. Based on the CDR3 plus reference TRBV15 and TRBJ2-2, the full variable domain is DAMVIQNPRYQVTQFGKPVTLSCSQTLNHNVMYWYQQKSSQAPKLLFHYYDKDFNNEADTPDNFQSRRPNTSFCFLDIRSPGLGDTAMYLCATSREGAGELFFGEGSRLTVL.

This clonotype was observed a handful of times. The V and J genes are TRBV20-1 and TRBJ2-1, with D tentatively TRBD1 (5 bases). The CDR3 covers 15 residues. Trimming removed 0 bases at V and 3 bases at J, with 12 bases between. Germline loops: CDR1 DFQATT, CDR2 SNEGSKA (reference sequence). The CDR3 region is CSARDRRTGYNEQFF. In nucleotides, the CDR3 is TGCAGTGCTAGAGATCGGCGTACAGGCTACAATGAGCAGTTCTTC.

The gene calls are TRBV3-1 and TRBJ2-3, with 14 bases matching TRBD2. The CDR3 consists of 16 residues. Looked up from germline, CDR1 is LGHDT and CDR2 is YNNKEL (reference sequence). After removal of 0 bases from V and 11 bases from J, the junction contained 7 bases not matched to a gene. CDR3 amino acids: CASSQDLGLAGGRQYF. The DNA of the CDR3 is TGTGCCAGCAGCCAAGATTTAGGACTAGCGGGAGGAAGGCAGTATTTT.

The chain combines TRBV15 with TRBJ2-3, with D possibly being TRBD1 or TRBD2 (7 bases each). This CDR3 is built from 16 residues. Per germline, CDR1 LNHNV and CDR2 YYDKDF (reference sequence). Deletions cut 2 bases from V and 3 bases from J, with 15 bases between. Written as DNA, the CDR3 is TGTGCCACCAGCAGATATCAGGGGGGAGGGACAGATACGCAGTATTTT. Translated, it gives CATSRYQGGGTDTQYF. The whole variable domain, filled in from reference TRBV15 and TRBJ2-3, reads DAMVIQNPRYQVTQFGKPVTLSCSQTLNHNVMYWYQQKSSQAPKLLFHYYDKDFNNEADTPDNFQSRRPNTSFCFLDIRSPGLGDTAMYLCATSRYQGGGTDTQYFGPGTRLTVL.

This clonotype was counted between two and nine times. The rearrangement links TRBV20-1 to TRBJ1-5; D possibly corresponds to TRBD1 (5 bases). Trimming stripped 0 bases from V and 6 bases from J, with 21 bases between. This CDR3 is built from 17 residues. The germline V gene has CDR1 DFQATT and CDR2 SNEGSKA (reference sequence). CDR3 nucleotides: TGCAGTGCTAGAGACCACAGACAGTCCAAAGTGCCTCAGCCCCAGCATTTT. It encodes CSARDHRQSKVPQPQHF.

V usage is TRBV9 and J usage is TRBJ1-3, with D unresolved. This CDR3 comprises 18 residues. The V end lost 2 bases, the J end lost 0 bases, and 18 bases lay between the germline ends. Germline assignment: CDR1 SGDLS and CDR2 YYNGEE. CDR3 sequence (DNA): TGTGCCAGCAGCGTCGTCAAACTTGGGCAGTTCTCTGGAAACACCATATATTTT. Translation: CASSVVKLGQFSGNTIYF. The entire variable domain, with the rest obtained from reference TRBV9 and TRBJ1-3, is as follows: DSGVTQTPKHLITATGQRVTLRCSPRSGDLSVYWYQQSLDQGLQFLIQYYNGEERAKGNILERFSAQQFPDLHSELNLSSLELGDSALYFCASSVVKLGQFSGNTIYFGEGSWLTVV.

The table lists this clonotype with many counts. The V call is TRBV5-6, the J call TRBJ2-7; 9 nucleotides line up with TRBD1. V lost 4 bases to trimming and J lost 2 bases; unmatched junction nucleotides: 1. Germline values: CDR1 SGHDT, CDR2 YYEEEE. The CDR3 covers 13 residues. The CDR3, as DNA: TGTGCCAGCAGCCGGGACAGGGCCTACGAGCAGTACGTC. This encodes CASSRDRAYEQYV.

The gene calls are TRBV24-1 and TRBJ1-2, with D hard to call. V lost 3 bases to trimming and J lost 2 bases, with 9 bases between them. The CDR3 has 14 amino acids. The germline V gene has CDR1 KGHDR and CDR2 SFDVKD. This CDR3 reads CATSDTGVNYGYTF. The CDR3 nucleotides are TGTGCCACCAGTGATACCGGGGTGAACTATGGCTACACCTTC.

The rearrangement uses TRBV6-1 and TRBJ1-1; D not resolved. Looked up from germline, CDR1 is MNHNS and CDR2 is SASEGT. Trimming stripped 8 bases from V and 1 base from J, with 11 bases between. The CDR3 loop spans 13 amino acids. The CDR3, as DNA: TGTGCCAGCTACTTAACAGCGAACACTGAAGCTTTCTTT. Translated, it gives CASYLTANTEAFF.

V and J are TRBV21-1 and TRBJ2-5; the DNA was not compared with TRBD1, the D call given in the table. TRBV21-1 is classified as a pseudogene. This CDR3 contains 13 residues. The CDR3 sequence: CASSKDDSQTQYF. As DNA, the CDR3 is TGTGCCAGCAGCAAAGACGACAGTCAGACCCAGTACTTC.

This clonotype was detected only a few times. The V call is TRBV18, the J call TRBJ2-7; D is uncertain. Germline V gene data show CDR1 as KGHSH and CDR2 as LQKENI. Between the trimmed V and J ends, which lost 0 bases and 4 bases, there was a span of 10 bases. This CDR3 contains 14 residues. CDR3 in DNA: TGTGCCAGCTCACCACCGACGGAATTTTACGAGCAGTACTTC. Protein: CASSPPTEFYEQYF.